This T cell receptor beta chain stems from a study of cytomegalovirus exposure and HLA in healthy donors. Overall study results and limits: The classifier, whose performance was assessed in both the original and validation cohorts, reportedly diagnosed cytomegalovirus status with high specificity and sensitivity. For most TCR beta V segments, an earlier analysis put the productive rate at about 87% or about 30% of the time.

The PCR had 60 Vbeta and 13 Jbeta primers. Clones were read by immunoSEQ multiplex PCR, and TCRdb kept only the in-frame ones, dropping some. The sample has roughly 190,000 clones, approximately 67% seen once. There are a few counts of this clone. What it recognizes is unknown. Sequencing input: PBMCs. This receptor was taken from a man aged 35-49 years in good health and CMV-seronegative.

The CDR3 DNA reads TGTGCCGCCTGGAGGGCGGGGGCGGGCACTGAAGCTTTCTTT. It codes for CAAWRAGAGTEAFF. The chain has TRBV27 and TRBJ1-1; D possibly corresponds to TRBD1 (6 bases). The CDR3 consists of 14 residues. Trimming cost V 11 bases and J 4 bases, with 20 bases left between them. The germline CDR1 and CDR2 sequences are MNHEY and SMNVEV (reference sequence).